Given below is one T cell receptor (beta chain) in context. The target antigen is unknown. The data are from a study of early T cells in non-severe SARS-CoV-2 infection. Whole-study context: From unsorted whole blood, bulk RNA was sequenced, and the chains remained unpaired.

Individual cDNA molecules each received unique molecular identifiers attached to them. TCRdb processed the 5' RACE reads anew with MiXCR; each CDR3 protein has one entry. The data contain 99,000 or so distinct CDR3 sequences, 16% of them singletons. Regarding the study as a whole: There was a bias toward anti-spike CD8 responses in VDJdb matching, which missed private and CD4 specificities.

Germline V lookup: CDR1 SQVTM, CDR2 ANQGSEA. The V end lost 6 bases, the J end lost 0 bases, and 17 bases lay between the germline ends. This CDR3 contains 15 residues. The sample comprised whole blood. This TCR came from an adult who was a healthcare worker with PCR-confirmed SARS-CoV-2 infection or an uninfected control (not recorded which). The rearrangement links TRBV29-1 to TRBJ1-2; D not resolved. In nucleotides, the CDR3 is TGCAGCGTACTTCAGGAGGTCCCTCCTAACTATGGCTACACCTTC. It translates to CSVLQEVPPNYGYTF.